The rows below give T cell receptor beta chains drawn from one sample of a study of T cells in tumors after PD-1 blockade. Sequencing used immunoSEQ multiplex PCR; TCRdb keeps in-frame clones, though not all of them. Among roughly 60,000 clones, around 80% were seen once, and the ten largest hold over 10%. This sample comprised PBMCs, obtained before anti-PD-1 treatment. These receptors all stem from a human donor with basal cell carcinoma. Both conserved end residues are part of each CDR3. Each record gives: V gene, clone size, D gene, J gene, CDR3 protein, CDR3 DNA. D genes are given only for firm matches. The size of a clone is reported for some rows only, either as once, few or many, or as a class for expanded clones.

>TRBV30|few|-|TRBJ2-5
CARDTPGETQYF
TGTGCCAGAGATACGCCAGGGGAGACCCAGTACTTC
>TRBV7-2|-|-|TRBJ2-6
CASRSSPGRGANVLTF
TGTGCCAGCAGGTCAAGTCCAGGCCGCGGGGCCAACGTCCTGACTTTC
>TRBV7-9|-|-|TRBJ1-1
CASSSFDSQGNTEAFF
TGTGCCAGCAGTTCATTCGACTCTCAGGGCAACACTGAAGCTTTCTTT
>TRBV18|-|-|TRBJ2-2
CASSPQVAGELFF
TGTGCCAGCTCACCTCAGGTGGCCGGGGAGCTGTTTTTT
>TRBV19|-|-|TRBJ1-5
CATQSTGFSNQPQHF
TGTGCCACCCAGTCGACAGGATTTAGCAATCAGCCCCAGCATTTT
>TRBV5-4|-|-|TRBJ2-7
CASSFHNRVQGEQYF
TGTGCCAGCAGTTTTCACAACAGGGTCCAAGGCGAGCAGTACTTC
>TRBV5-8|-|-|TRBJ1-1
CASSITGRMNTEAFF
TGTGCCAGCAGCATAACAGGGCGCATGAACACTGAAGCTTTCTTT
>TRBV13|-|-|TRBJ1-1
CASSLGPGITEAFF
TGTGCCAGCAGCTTAGGCCCCGGTATCACTGAAGCTTTCTTT
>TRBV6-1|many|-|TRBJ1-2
CASSEALGGPYGYTF
TGTGCCAGCAGTGAAGCGCTGGGGGGCCCCTATGGCTACACCTTC
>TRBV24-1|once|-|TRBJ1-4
CATSDSYASVEKLFF
TGTGCCACCAGTGATTCTTATGCCTCGGTTGAAAAACTGTTTTTT
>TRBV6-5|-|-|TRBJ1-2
CAITGSTNYGYTF
TGTGCCATCACAGGGAGTACTAACTATGGCTACACCTTC
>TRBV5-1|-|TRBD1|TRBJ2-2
CASTPGQQNTGELFF
TGCGCCAGTACCCCGGGACAGCAAAACACCGGGGAGCTGTTTTTT
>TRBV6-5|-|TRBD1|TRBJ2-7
CASLTGTHSYEQYF
TGTGCCAGCTTGACAGGGACCCACTCCTACGAGCAGTACTTC
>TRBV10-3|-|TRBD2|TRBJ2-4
CAISESGGTVKNIQYF
TGTGCCATCAGTGAGTCGGGAGGGACGGTCAAAAACATTCAGTACTTC